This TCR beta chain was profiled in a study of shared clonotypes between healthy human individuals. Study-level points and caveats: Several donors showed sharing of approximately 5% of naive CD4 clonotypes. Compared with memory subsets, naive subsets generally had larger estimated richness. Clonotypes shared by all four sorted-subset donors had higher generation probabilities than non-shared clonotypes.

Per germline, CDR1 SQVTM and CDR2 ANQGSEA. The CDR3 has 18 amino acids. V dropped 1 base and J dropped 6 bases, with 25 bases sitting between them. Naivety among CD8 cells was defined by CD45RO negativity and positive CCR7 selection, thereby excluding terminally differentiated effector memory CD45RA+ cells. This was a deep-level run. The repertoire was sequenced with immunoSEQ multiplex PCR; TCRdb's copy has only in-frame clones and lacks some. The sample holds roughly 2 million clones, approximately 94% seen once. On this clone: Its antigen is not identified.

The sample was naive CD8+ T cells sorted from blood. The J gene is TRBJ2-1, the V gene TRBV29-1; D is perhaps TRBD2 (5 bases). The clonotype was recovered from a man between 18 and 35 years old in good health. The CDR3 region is CSVEARYSVRGSLNEQFF. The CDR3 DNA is TGCAGCGTTGAAGCCAGGTATAGCGTAAGAGGATCTCTCAATGAGCAGTTCTTC.